A selection of T cell receptor beta chains follows, all from one sample in a study of T cells after yellow fever vaccination. From the 5' RACE reads, TCRdb called clonotypes with MiXCR, one entry per CDR3 protein. This table has about 300,000 distinct CDR3 sequences, about 10% appearing once. This specimen consisted of CD4+ T cells sorted from PBMCs, obtained 5 days after the yellow fever booster vaccination. These receptors came from a young man who received the YFV17D yellow fever vaccine. Both conserved end residues are part of each CDR3.

v_call cdr3_aa
TRBV7-9 CASSLFGTYEQYF
TRBV6-2/TRBV6-3 CASSPTGAGGSDTQYF
TRBV4-1 CASSLYHLQETQYF
TRBV30 CAWGAGTLEQYF
TRBV5-1 CASSSDGQSSGELFF
TRBV18 CASSLALGRTDTQYF
TRBV7-8 CASSLVVDQPQHF
TRBV12-3/TRBV12-4 CASSLGLAFEVKNIQYF
TRBV5-1 CASSRDWDYGYTF
TRBV27 CASKGAPGTSGQSTDTQYF
TRBV3-1 CASSPGGGYGYTF
TRBV19 CASTSVGGTEAFF
TRBV20-1 CSARSGFYITDTQYF
TRBV7-8 CASTQRGALLETQYF
TRBV7-2 CASSLDGGEQYF
TRBV5-1 CASSYWGSDTQYF
TRBV10-3 CAISEQGSTGELFF
TRBV10-3 CATVAGAQETQYF
TRBV12-3/TRBV12-4 CASTPGGRQEKLFF
TRBV3-1 CASSQEGADTQYF
TRBV4-1 CASSQEGEQYF
TRBV4-2 CASSHGKRTGTNSDTQYF
TRBV7-2 CASSFTSGGHQGQYF
TRBV6-5 CASSFRTGGSGYTF
TRBV7-2 CASTPPPASLNTGELFF
TRBV29-1 CSSRLAADTQYF
TRBV27 CASSLNQVQQFF
TRBV10-3 CAIKGEDQETQYF
TRBV20-1 CSARGHTDTQYF